This T cell receptor beta chain was retrieved from a study of blood T cells in healthy people across ages. General study results and limits: It was found that TCR beta diversity correlated strongly with the percentage of naive T cells.

The study recruited healthy Caucasian donors from Russia who were aged about 6 to 90. CDR1 is LGHDT and CDR2 is YNNKEL in the germline V gene (reference sequence). Trimming removed 0 bases from V and 3 bases from J, with 15 bases in between. The CDR3 loop spans 17 amino acids. Combining a sample-barcoded 5' primer with a J-beta primer mix, a second PCR ran for roughly 7 to 12 cycles. Each of the samples gave a minimum of 2.5 million paired-end reads that contained CDR3. Each CDR3 protein is one row after TCRdb ran MiXCR on the 5' RACE reads. In the table there are about 940,000 distinct CDR3 sequences, around 48% of which are singletons. Details on this clonotype: Antigen: not known.

The sequence came from a man aged 25 to 40 in good health. The sample consisted of blood. V usage is TRBV3-1 and J usage is TRBJ2-1; TRBD1 or TRBD2 may be the D gene (7 bases each). CDR3: CASSQDGGGDSYNEQFF. The CDR3 DNA sequence: TGTGCCAGCAGCCAAGATGGGGGAGGGGACAGCTACAATGAGCAGTTCTTC.